This passage covers 25 T cell receptor beta chains from one sample sequenced in a study of beta chain features in type 1 diabetes. Every bit of the isolated RNA underwent reverse transcription, so sequencing read expressed TCRB transcripts. Using immunoSEQ multiplex PCR, the repertoire was profiled, and TCRdb retains in-frame clones only, with some absent. The sample includes hundreds of thousands of clones, 10% to 15% of them seen just once. Sequenced: naive CD4+ T cells from blood. The receptor source for this set is a young man in good health.

The table lists this clone with a few counts. V and J are TRBV7-2 and TRBJ1-5, with D uncertain. CDR1 and CDR2 (germline): SGHTA, FQGNSA. The length of the CDR3 is 16 residues. The V end lost 5 bases, the J end lost 6 bases, and 20 bases lay between the germline ends. CDR3 protein: CASSPPPGLRSQPQHF. In DNA, the CDR3 is TGTGCCAGCAGCCCCCCCCCGGGTTTACGTTCTCAGCCCCAGCATTTT.

This clone was picked up a small number of times. V gene TRBV20-1 combines with J gene TRBJ1-1; no clear D gene. This CDR3 contains 11 residues. Germline CDR1 and CDR2: DFQATT and SNEGSKA (reference sequence). Between the trimmed V and J ends, which lost 3 bases and 7 bases, there was a span of 9 bases. The CDR3 DNA reads TGCAGTGCTAGCGTAGGAGGTGAAGCTTTCTTT. Protein product: CSASVGGEAFF.

Only a few counts were recorded for this clone. The V and J genes are TRBV7-2 and TRBJ2-7; D is perhaps TRBD1 (5 bases). The V end was cut by 4 bases, the J end by 5 bases, with 9 bases between. In germline, CDR1 is SGHTA, CDR2 FQGNSA. The CDR3 is 12 amino acids. Here the CDR3 reads CASSSHRNEQYF. The CDR3 DNA is TGTGCCAGCAGCTCCCACAGGAACGAGCAGTACTTC.

The gene calls are TRBV15 and TRBJ2-3, with 10 bases aligning to TRBD2. The CDR3 totals 14 residues. Germline CDR1 reads LNHNV; CDR2 reads YYDKDF (reference sequence). V lost 8 bases to trimming and J lost 4 bases; unmatched junction nucleotides: 6. The CDR3 region has the DNA TGTGCCACCGGAAGCGGGAGGGCCGCAGATACGCAGTATTTT. Protein product: CATGSGRAADTQYF.

The chain carries TRBV6-6 and TRBJ2-7; tentative D call: TRBD1 (6 bases). The CDR3 spans 13 residues. The germline V gene encodes CDR1 MNHNY and CDR2 SVGAGI (reference sequence). V shed 2 bases and J shed 1 base, with 6 bases lying between them. The CDR3 coding sequence is TGTGCCAGCAGTTACGGACAGTCCTACGAGCAGTACTTC. Protein sequence: CASSYGQSYEQYF.

This clone was seen more than once but under ten times. Here the CDR3 reads CASSLEGLQETQYF. The CDR3 DNA reads as TGCGCCAGCAGCTTGGAGGGGTTACAAGAGACCCAGTACTTC. This sequence joins TRBV5-1 and TRBJ2-5, with a weak D call TRBD1 (5 bases). The CDR3 consists of 14 residues. Deletions cut 0 bases from V and 2 bases from J, with 8 bases between. Germline V gene sequence: CDR1 SGHRS, CDR2 YFSETQ.

This chain links TRBV20-1 with TRBJ1-1, with D perhaps matching TRBD1 (5 bases). The germline V gene encodes CDR1 DFQATT and CDR2 SNEGSKA (reference sequence). The CDR3 spans 11 residues. Trimming removed 6 bases from V and 10 bases from J, with 15 bases in between. The CDR3 sequence is CSATWGRRAFF. In DNA form, the CDR3 reads TGCAGTGCCACGTGGGGCAGGCGAGCTTTCTTT.

This clone has more than one count but fewer than ten. The J gene is TRBJ2-7, the V gene TRBV6-5, with 7 nucleotides matching TRBD1. V gave up 5 bases and J gave up 2 bases; unmatched junction bases: 6. Germline assignment: CDR1 MNHEY and CDR2 SVGAGI. This CDR3 comprises 14 residues. Here the CDR3 reads CASSLQGIPYEQYF. The CDR3 DNA reads as TGTGCCAGCAGTCTACAGGGGATACCCTACGAGCAGTACTTC.

Only a few counts were recorded for this clone. The rearrangement links TRBV5-4 to TRBJ1-4; perhaps TRBD1 as D (5 bases). CDR3 length: 14 amino acids. The germline gives CDR1 SGHNT, CDR2 YYREEE (reference sequence). V was trimmed by 4 bases and J by 8 bases, leaving 15 bases between them. CDR3 nucleotide sequence: TGTGCCAGCAGCCCGGGACTCCGGGGGGAAAAACTGTTTTTT. Its protein is CASSPGLRGEKLFF.

The chain links TRBV2 to TRBJ2-5, with a possible D match to TRBD1 (5 bases). Germline CDR1 and CDR2: SNHLY and FYNNEI. CDR3 length equals 13 residues. Trimming took 7 bases from V and 0 from J, leaving 9 bases between them. The CDR3, as DNA: TGTGCCAGCAATATGGACAACCAAGAGACCCAGTACTTC. This gives the protein CASNMDNQETQYF.

This clone was recorded a few times. The chain has TRBV7-2 and TRBJ2-7; TRBD2 agrees at 7 bases. Germline assignment: CDR1 SGHTA and CDR2 FQGNSA. The CDR3 is 15 amino acids. V shed 2 bases and J 4 bases; nucleotides not matched to a gene: 8. The CDR3 reads CASSLNGGSDYEQYF. CDR3 nucleotide sequence: TGTGCCAGCAGCTTAAACGGCGGGAGTGATTACGAGCAGTACTTC.

The chain has TRBV25-1 and TRBJ1-1; no definite D call. This CDR3 has 13 amino acids. CDR1 MGHDK and CDR2 SYGVNS come from the germline V gene. V lost 6 bases and J 1 base, leaving 9 bases between the germline ends. The CDR3 region has the DNA TGTGCCAGCAGGGTACACCAGAACACTGAAGCTTTCTTT. The encoded protein is CASRVHQNTEAFF.

This chain uses TRBV29-1 with TRBJ2-1, with D maybe TRBD1 (5 bases). This CDR3 comprises 14 residues. Germline CDR1 reads SQVTM; CDR2 reads ANQGSEA. V lost 4 bases and J lost 4, with 14 bases in between. The CDR3 reads CSVGERTNYNEQFF. The CDR3 region has the DNA TGCAGCGTTGGTGAGAGGACAAATTACAATGAGCAGTTCTTC.

The chain combines TRBV6-5 with TRBJ2-3; D is perhaps TRBD1 (6 bases). Germline CDR1 is MNHEY and CDR2 is SVGAGI. This CDR3 region has 13 residues. The ends were cut back, 10 bases at V and 3 bases at J, with 14 bases in the middle. CDR3: CATGWGPTDTQYF. The CDR3 bases are TGTGCCACCGGGTGGGGGCCGACAGATACGCAGTATTTT.

The J gene is TRBJ2-2, the V gene TRBV28; the match to TRBD2 covers 11 bases. CDR3 length equals 17 residues. Germline trimming cut 1 base from V and 6 bases from J; bases unmatched to any gene: 7. Germline CDR1 is MDHEN and CDR2 is SYDVKM. CDR3 residues: CASSLLISGRASGELFF. The DNA for the CDR3 is TGTGCCAGCAGTTTATTGATTAGCGGGAGGGCCTCCGGGGAGCTGTTTTTT. The full variable domain, with the rest looked up from reference TRBV28 and TRBJ2-2, is DVKVTQSSRYLVKRTGEKVFLECVQDMDHENMFWYRQDPGLGLRLIYFSYDVKMKEKGDIPEGYSVSREKKERFSLILESASTNQTSMYLCASSLLISGRASGELFFGEGSRLTVL.

This clone occurred a few times. This chain links TRBV29-1 with TRBJ1-2, with D perhaps matching TRBD1 (5 bases). Trimming removed 4 bases from V and 8 bases from J, with 14 bases in between. This CDR3 is built from 12 residues. Per germline, CDR1 SQVTM and CDR2 ANQGSEA. The CDR3, as DNA: TGCAGCGTTGGAGATCGACAGCGAGGCTACACCTTC. This gives the protein CSVGDRQRGYTF.

The chain combines TRBV12-2 with TRBJ2-1; TRBD1, the D gene given by the table, was not confirmed from the DNA. TRBV12-2 is an annotated pseudogene. This CDR3 is built from 15 residues. This CDR3 reads CASRRRDRANNEQFF. The CDR3 DNA sequence: TGTGCAAGTCGCAGGCGGGACAGGGCTAACAATGAGCAGTTCTTC.

This clone was seen at least ten times. This sequence joins TRBV13 and TRBJ2-7; no firm D call. CDR1 and CDR2 (germline): PRHDT, FYEKMQ (reference sequence). The CDR3 extends over 13 amino acids. V was shortened by 4 bases and J by 3 bases, with 10 bases between the two germline ends. The CDR3 DNA reads as TGTGCCAGCAGCTCCCGGCGGTTCTACGAGCAGTACTTC. Translated: CASSSRRFYEQYF.

This clone has a handful of counts. The chain is built from TRBV4-2 and TRBJ2-6, with D perhaps TRBD2 (5 bases). The CDR3 is made up of 18 amino acids. Trimming pared 1 base from V and 4 bases from J, leaving 17 bases between. The germline CDR1 and CDR2 sequences are LGHNA and YNFKEQ. CDR3 residues: CASSQGSAGRTGANVLTF. DNA of the CDR3: TGTGCCAGCAGCCAAGGATCGGCGGGCCGGACCGGGGCCAACGTCCTGACTTTC.

At least ten counts were recorded for this clone. The chain links TRBV4-3 to TRBJ2-7; possibly TRBD2 for D (6 bases). The CDR3 loop spans 15 amino acids. Germline V gives CDR1 LGHNA, CDR2 YSLEER. V was cut by 2 bases and J by 2 bases, with 13 bases left in between. CDR3 amino acids: CASSQFPPGAYEQYF. The CDR3 coding sequence is TGCGCCAGCAGCCAATTTCCCCCGGGAGCCTACGAGCAGTACTTC.

The chain joins TRBV4-1 to TRBJ2-5; D gene unclear. V was cut by 1 base and J by 5 bases, with 8 bases left in between. CDR3 length: 13 residues. Germline V gene data show CDR1 as MGHRA and CDR2 as YSYEKL. CDR3 bases: TGCGCCAGCAGCCAAGGTTGGCTCGAGACCCAGTACTTC. Translating it yields CASSQGWLETQYF.

This clone has just one count. V and J are TRBV19 and TRBJ1-1; D is unresolved. V was clipped by 1 base and J by 1 base, with 13 bases between them. This CDR3 has 16 amino acids. Germline V lookup: CDR1 LNHDA, CDR2 SQIVND (reference sequence). The CDR3 loop is CASSIGPSRRNTEAFF. CDR3 sequence (DNA): TGTGCCAGTAGTATAGGGCCGTCTAGGAGGAACACTGAAGCTTTCTTT. Full variable domain (missing parts from reference TRBV19 and TRBJ1-1): DGGITQSPKYLFRKEGQNVTLSCEQNLNHDAMYWYRQDPGQGLRLIYYSQIVNDFQKGDIAEGYSVSREKKESFPLTVTSAQKNPTAFYLCASSIGPSRRNTEAFFGQGTRLTVV.

Notes on this clone: The same CDR3 is also encoded by other DNA sequences in this sample. The chain is built from TRBV4-3 and TRBJ2-3; weak D call: TRBD2 (6 bases). In germline, CDR1 is LGHNA, CDR2 YSLEER. The CDR3 covers 14 residues. Between the trimmed V and J ends, which lost 3 bases and 1 base, there was a span of 8 bases. The CDR3 spells CASSQGGGTDTQYF. DNA for the CDR3: TGCGCCAGCAGCCAGGGCGGGGGCACAGATACGCAGTATTTT.

This sequence joins TRBV7-9 and TRBJ2-2, with D hard to call. This CDR3 comprises 14 residues. Germline V gene lookup returns CDR1 SEHNR and CDR2 FQNEAQ (reference sequence). Trimming shortened V by 4 bases and J by 0 bases, and 6 bases separated the two germline ends. Here the CDR3 reads CASSSYSNTGELFF. The CDR3 region has the DNA TGTGCCAGCAGCTCGTACTCGAACACCGGGGAGCTGTTTTTT.

The chain has TRBV9 and TRBJ2-1; 8 positions agree with TRBD2. CDR1 and CDR2 from the germline V gene are SGDLS and YYNGEE. The trim removed 3 bases at V and 9 bases at J, leaving 11 bases unmatched. CDR3 length equals 15 residues. The CDR3 bases are TGTGCCAGCAGCGGCGAGCCCGGGGGGGTAGTTGAGCAGTTCTTC. Amino acid sequence: CASSGEPGGVVEQFF.